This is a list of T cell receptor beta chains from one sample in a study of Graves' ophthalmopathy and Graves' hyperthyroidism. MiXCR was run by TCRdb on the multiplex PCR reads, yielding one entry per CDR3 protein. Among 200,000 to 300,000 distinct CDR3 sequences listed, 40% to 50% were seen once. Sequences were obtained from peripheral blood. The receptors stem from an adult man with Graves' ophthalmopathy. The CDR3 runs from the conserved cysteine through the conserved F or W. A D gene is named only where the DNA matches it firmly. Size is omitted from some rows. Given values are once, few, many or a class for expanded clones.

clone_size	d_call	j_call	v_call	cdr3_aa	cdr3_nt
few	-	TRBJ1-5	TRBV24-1	CATSPGPGQYPYNQPQHF	TGTGCCACCAGCCCAGGCCCCGGACAGTACCCTTATAATCAGCCCCAGCATTTT
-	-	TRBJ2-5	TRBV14	CASSHHNEQYF	TGTGCCAGCAGCCACCACAATGAGCAGTACTTC
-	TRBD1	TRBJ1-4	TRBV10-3	CAISDPGTGGEKLFF	TGTGCCATCAGTGACCCCGGGACAGGGGGTGAAAAACTGTTTTTT
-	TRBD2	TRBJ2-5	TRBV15	CATGASGGSWQETQYF	TGTGCCACGGGGGCTAGCGGGGGGAGTTGGCAAGAGACCCAGTACTTC
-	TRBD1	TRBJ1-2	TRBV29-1	CSVGKDRGSGYTF	TGCAGCGTTGGAAAAGACAGGGGGAGTGGCTACACCTTC
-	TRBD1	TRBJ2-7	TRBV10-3	CAISAGGGYEQYF	TGTGCCATCAGCGCAGGGGGCGGTTACGAGCAGTACTTC
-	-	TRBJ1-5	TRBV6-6	CASNFDSFSNQPQHF	TGTGCCAGCAATTTTGACAGTTTTAGCAATCAGCCCCAGCATTTT
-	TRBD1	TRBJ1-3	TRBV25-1	CASAGTGRGNTIYF	TGTGCCAGCGCCGGGACAGGGCGAGGAAACACCATATATTTT
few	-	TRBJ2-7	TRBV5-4	CASSNRNEQYF	TGTGCCAGCAGTAACCGAAACGAGCAGTACTTC
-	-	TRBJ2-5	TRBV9	CASSWNDGGRSSETQYF	TGTGCCAGCAGCTGGAACGATGGCGGGCGGTCAAGCGAGACCCAGTACTTC
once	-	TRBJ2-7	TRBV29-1	CSVEVARSGGQYF	TGCAGCGTTGAAGTGGCCCGCTCTGGGGGGCAGTACTTC
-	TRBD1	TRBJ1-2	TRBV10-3	CAISDNTGDGYGYTF	TGTGCCATCAGTGATAATACAGGGGATGGGTATGGCTACACCTTC
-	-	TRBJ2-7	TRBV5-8	CASSVYKNLGPYF	TGTGCCAGCAGCGTCTACAAGAACCTCGGACCGTACTTC
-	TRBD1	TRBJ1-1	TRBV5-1	CASSLGRQGAVNTEAFF	TGCGCCAGCAGCTTGGGTCGGCAGGGGGCAGTGAACACTGAAGCTTTCTTT
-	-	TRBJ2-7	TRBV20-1	CSARDDYGAYEQYF	TGCAGTGCTAGAGATGATTACGGAGCCTACGAGCAGTACTTC
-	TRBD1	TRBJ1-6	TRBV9	CASSSGTGDNSPLHF	TGTGCCAGCAGTAGTGGCACAGGGGATAATTCACCCCTCCACTTT
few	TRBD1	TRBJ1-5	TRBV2	CASSAQITGAGNQPQHF	TGTGCCAGCAGTGCTCAAATTACAGGGGCAGGCAATCAGCCCCAGCATTTT
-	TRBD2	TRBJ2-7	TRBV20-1	CSARGLAASSYEQYF	TGCAGTGCTAGGGGGCTAGCGGCAAGCTCCTACGAGCAGTACTTC
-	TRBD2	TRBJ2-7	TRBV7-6	CASSPFLLAGDSYEQYF	TGTGCCAGCAGCCCCTTCCTCTTAGCGGGAGACTCCTACGAGCAGTACTTC
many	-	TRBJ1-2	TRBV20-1	CSAKSGEYGYTF	TGCAGTGCTAAATCGGGGGAATATGGCTACACCTTC
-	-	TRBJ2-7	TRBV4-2	CASSQEQGLAPYEQYF	TGTGCCAGCAGCCAAGAACAGGGTTTAGCCCCCTACGAGCAGTACTTC
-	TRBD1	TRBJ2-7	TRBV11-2	CASSSGQGGVYEQYF	TGTGCCAGCAGCTCTGGACAGGGGGGTGTCTACGAGCAGTACTTC
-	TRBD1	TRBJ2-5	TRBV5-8	CASSPMGQGAGETQYF	TGTGCCAGCAGCCCAATGGGACAGGGGGCGGGAGAGACCCAGTACTTC
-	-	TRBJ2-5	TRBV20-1	CSAPSSEDWLNICETQYF	TGCAGTGCCCCCTCGTCGGAAGACTGGCTGAACATTTGCGAGACCCAGTACTTC
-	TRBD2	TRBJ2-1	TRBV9	CASSVAGRAEEQFF	TGTGCCAGCAGCGTAGCAGGGAGGGCTGAAGAGCAGTTCTTC
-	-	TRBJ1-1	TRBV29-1	CSGLMASRAVTEAFF	TGCAGCGGCCTGATGGCTAGCAGGGCGGTCACTGAAGCTTTCTTT